This TCR beta chain was documented in a study of blood T cell repertoires in COVID-19. Study summary: Samples representing acute and convalescent COVID-19 were sourced from the United States, Italy and Spain. Sources were T cells, B-cell-depleted T cells, or PBMCs; the material itself was cDNA or gDNA.

Measured with immunoSEQ multiplex PCR; TCRdb has only the in-frame clones, and not every one. The sample lists hundreds of thousands of clones; around nine tenths were seen once. The germline V gene has CDR1 KGHSH and CDR2 LQKENI. There are 12 residues in the CDR3. Trimming took 2 bases from V and 9 from J, leaving 8 bases between them. This clone was picked up one time. The J gene is TRBJ2-1, the V gene TRBV18; no clear D gene. The sequenced sample consisted of peripheral blood. The sequence was collected from a man in his sixties who had recovered from COVID-19. CDR3 DNA sequence: TGTGCCAGCTCACCAGACTTCCCTGAGCAGTTCTTC. Protein sequence: CASSPDFPEQFF.